This T cell receptor (beta chain) is from a study of blood T cell repertoires in COVID-19. Sequencing used immunoSEQ multiplex PCR; TCRdb keeps in-frame clones, though not all of them. The sample lists just under 250,000 clones, about 89% occurring once. Ages ranged from about 18 to 100 years, with residence in around 24 US areas. Clinical history reported by participants formed the basis on which cohorts were assigned. Cohort 3 recovered donors had two negative PCRs, clearance, or symptom resolution. V trimming: 5 bases; J trimming: 4 bases; junction bases outside the gene matches: 12. The CDR3 length is 17 residues. Germline CDR1 reads MNHEY; CDR2 reads SMNVEV (reference sequence).

This clonotype originated in a woman aged 25 to 39 who had recovered from COVID-19. Specimen: PBMCs or T cells enriched from blood (not recorded which). This rearrangement joins TRBV27 to TRBJ1-5; 9 bases fit TRBD1. CDR3: CASSRNTGTGLNQPQHF. For the CDR3, the DNA is TGTGCCAGCAGTAGAAATACCGGGACAGGGTTGAATCAGCCCCAGCATTTT.